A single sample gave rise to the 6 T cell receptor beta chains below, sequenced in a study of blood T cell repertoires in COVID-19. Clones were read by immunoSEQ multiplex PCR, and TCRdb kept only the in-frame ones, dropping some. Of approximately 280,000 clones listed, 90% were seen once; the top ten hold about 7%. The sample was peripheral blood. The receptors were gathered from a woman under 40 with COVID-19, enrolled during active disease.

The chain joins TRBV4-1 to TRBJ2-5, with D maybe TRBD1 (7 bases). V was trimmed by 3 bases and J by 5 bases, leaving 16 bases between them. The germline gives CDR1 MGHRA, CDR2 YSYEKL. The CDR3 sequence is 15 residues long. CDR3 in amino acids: CASSHYKQGRETQYF. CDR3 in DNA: TGCGCCAGCAGCCACTATAAACAGGGGAGGGAGACCCAGTACTTC.

The DNA for the CDR3 is TGTGCCAGCAGCCCCGAAGGGGTCCTCACAGATACGCAGTATTTT. It is translated as CASSPEGVLTDTQYF. The chain has TRBV7-9 and TRBJ2-3; weak D call: TRBD1 (5 bases). Germline-derived CDR1 and CDR2 are SEHNR and FQNEAQ (reference sequence). This CDR3 has 15 amino acids. The V and J ends lost 5 bases and 2 bases respectively, with 14 bases between them.

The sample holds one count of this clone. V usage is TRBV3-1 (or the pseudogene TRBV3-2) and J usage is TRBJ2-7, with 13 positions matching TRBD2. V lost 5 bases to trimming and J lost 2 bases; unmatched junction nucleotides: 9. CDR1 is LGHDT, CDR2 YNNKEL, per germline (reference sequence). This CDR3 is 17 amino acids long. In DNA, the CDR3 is TGTGCCAGCAGCACTCCGGGACTAGCGGGGAGAACCTACGAGCAGTACTTC. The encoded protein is CASSTPGLAGRTYEQYF.

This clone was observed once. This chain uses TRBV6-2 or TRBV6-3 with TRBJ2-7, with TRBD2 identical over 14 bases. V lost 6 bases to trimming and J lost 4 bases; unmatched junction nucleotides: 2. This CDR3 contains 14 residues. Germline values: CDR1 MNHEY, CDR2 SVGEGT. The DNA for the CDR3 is TGTGCCAGCAGCGGACTAGCGGGAGGTTACGAGCAGTACTTC. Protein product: CASSGLAGGYEQYF.

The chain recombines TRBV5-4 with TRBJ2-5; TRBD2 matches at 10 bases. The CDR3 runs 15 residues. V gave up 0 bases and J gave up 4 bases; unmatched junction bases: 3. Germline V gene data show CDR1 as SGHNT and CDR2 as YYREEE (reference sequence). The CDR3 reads CASSLGLAGAETQYF. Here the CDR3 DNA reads TGTGCCAGCAGCTTGGGGCTAGCGGGAGCAGAGACCCAGTACTTC.

CDR3 sequence (DNA): TGTGCCAGTAGCCCGGACAGCTGGAAGACTGAAGCTTTCTTT. Translation gives CASSPDSWKTEAFF. The genes are TRBV19 and TRBJ1-1; a possible D gene is TRBD1 (6 bases). The V gene's germline CDR1 is LNHDA and CDR2 SQIVND (reference sequence). The CDR3 loop spans 14 amino acids. V lost 6 bases and J lost 5, with 16 bases in between.